This T cell receptor beta chain was recovered during a study of tumor-infiltrating lymphocytes in primary liver carcinoma. At the level of the study: Among the tumors, stages were T1-T3 N0M0 and sizes roughly 4.2 to 10 cm. Read depth, roughly 3.5 to 8 million productive TCRbeta reads, did not differ significantly between tissues. General study results and limits: Tumor top-250-clone fraction significantly exceeded that of blood (p = 0.039). Tumor region pairs overlapped more than did tumor-adjacent and tumor-blood pairs.

The CDR3 region is 14 residues in length, termini included. Per germline, CDR1 SGHAT and CDR2 FQNNGV. Bulk tissue was left unsorted, and RNA and DNA were co-extracted from roughly 20-30 mg of it. With roughly 540 ng total RNA as template and a constant-region primer, TCR beta cDNA was made. Construction of TCR beta libraries relied on three successive nested multiplex PCR rounds employing slightly modified ARM-PCR. PCR rounds one and two used TRBV1-TRBV30 forward primers with a C-beta reverse primer for roughly 9 cycles each. TCRdb reprocessed the multiplex PCR reads with MiXCR, giving one entry per CDR3 protein. The data show approximately 92,000 distinct CDR3 sequences, less than 70% seen once. Regarding this clonotype: Its antigen is not known. No conserved phenylalanine or tryptophan is present at the end of the CDR3, so a read error is the likely explanation. The DNA is left out, because the CDR3 cannot be placed on it with certainty; the CDR3 is given as TCRdb lists it.

Sequences were obtained from tumor-adjacent normal liver tissue. The sequence was obtained from a man between 35 and 55 years old with primary liver carcinoma and hepatitis B virus infection. The rearrangement uses TRBV11-2 and TRBJ2-5; the table gives TRBD2 as D, unverified against the DNA. The CDR3 here is CASQVPGSAGTQYL.